What follows are 8 T cell receptor beta chains derived from one specimen sequenced in a study of cytotoxic CD8 clonotypes in ibrutinib-treated CLL. The protocol was immunoSEQ multiplex PCR, while the TCRdb copy is restricted to in-frame clones and leaves out a portion. The sample holds some 200,000 clones; 70% to 75% are singletons and the top ten take 5.9%. Sequencing used PBMCs, obtained after 12 months of ibrutinib treatment. These receptors all stem from a human donor with chronic lymphocytic leukemia.

This clone was found many times. The chain recombines TRBV11-2 with TRBJ1-1; 7 bases are a match to TRBD1. There are 14 residues in the CDR3. CDR1 and CDR2 (germline): SGHAT, FQNNGV. With 2 bases clipped from V and 9 bases from J, the junction kept 9 bases outside the gene matches. The CDR3 coding sequence is TGTGCCAGCAGCTTAACGCGAACGAGGGGGCAAGCTTTCTTT. This gives the protein CASSLTRTRGQAFF. Full variable domain (outside the CDR3, taken from reference TRBV11-2 and TRBJ1-1): EAGVAQSPRYKIIEKRQSVAFWCNPISGHATLYWYQQILGQGPKLLIQFQNNGVVDDSQLPKDRFSAERLKGVDSTLKIQPAKLEDSAVYLCASSLTRTRGQAFFGQGTRLTVV.

This rearrangement joins TRBV18 to TRBJ1-4, with D unclear. With 0 bases removed from V and 7 bases from J, the gap between germline ends came to 12 bases. The V gene's germline CDR1 is KGHSH and CDR2 LQKENI. The CDR3 is 15 residues long. CDR3 sequence: CASSPPVGKAEKLFF. The CDR3 DNA is TGTGCCAGCTCACCACCGGTGGGGAAAGCTGAAAAACTGTTTTTT.

This clone has only one observation. The chain couples TRBV28 to TRBJ2-1, with 7 bases that match TRBD2. This CDR3 contains 14 residues. J lost 6 bases, V lost 8 bases, and 10 bases had no gene match. Germline assignment: CDR1 MDHEN and CDR2 SYDVKM. CDR3 region: CASHGRDSINEQFF. For the CDR3, the DNA is TGTGCCAGCCATGGGAGGGATTCTATCAATGAGCAGTTCTTC.

The CDR3 reads CSVVGSGQPQHF. In DNA form, the CDR3 reads TGCAGCGTTGTGGGCAGCGGTCAGCCCCAGCATTTT. This chain links TRBV29-1 with TRBJ1-5; no definite D call. V was pared by 4 bases and J by 6 bases, with 10 bases between. Germline V gives CDR1 SQVTM, CDR2 ANQGSEA. The length of the CDR3 is 12 residues. Full variable domain (remainder filled in from reference TRBV29-1 and TRBJ1-5): SAVISQKPSRDICQRGTSLTIQCQVDSQVTMMFWYRQQPGQSLTLIATANQGSEATYESGFVIDKFPISRPNLTFSTLTVSNMSPEDSSIYLCSVVGSGQPQHFGDGTRLSIL.

The chain carries TRBV5-1 and TRBJ2-2; 11 nucleotides match TRBD2. This CDR3 region has 18 residues. The germline gives CDR1 SGHRS, CDR2 YFSETQ. Trimming removed 4 bases from V and 5 bases from J; junction bases left unmatched: 13. The CDR3 reads CASSRPSSGRPRTGELFF. The DNA for the CDR3 is TGCGCCAGCAGCCGCCCCTCTAGCGGGAGGCCGCGAACCGGGGAGCTGTTTTTT.

V is TRBV18 and J is TRBJ2-2; no clear D gene. CDR1 KGHSH and CDR2 LQKENI come from the germline V gene. With 0 bases removed from V and 5 bases from J, the gap between germline ends came to 16 bases. This CDR3 has 17 residues. The CDR3 coding sequence is TGTGCCAGCTCACCACCGTTGGACCGCCGGGCTACCGGGGAGCTGTTTTTT. Translation: CASSPPLDRRATGELFF.

With respect to this clone: One end of the junction is discordant with germline, which a read error may explain. The chain is built from TRBV7-2 and TRBJ2-1, with a tentative D call TRBD2 (5 bases). The CDR3 runs 15 residues. The germline CDR1 and CDR2 sequences are SGHTA and FQGNSA. CDR3 in DNA: TGTGCCAGCAGCATCGAAAACCCCCCGGGATCGGTCCGGGTCTTC. Its translation: CASSIENPPGSVRVF.

J is TRBJ1-1 and V is TRBV4-2; D remains unclear. The CDR3 spans 15 residues. The germline V gene has CDR1 LGHNA and CDR2 YNFKEQ. Trimming removed 0 bases from V and 1 base from J, with 9 bases in between. The CDR3 protein is CASSQDRRGNTEAFF. Here the CDR3 DNA reads TGTGCCAGCAGCCAAGATCGTCGGGGGAACACTGAAGCTTTCTTT.